Listed here are 7 T cell receptor beta chains from one sample, sequenced in a study of T cell responses to AZD1222 COVID-19 vaccine. Profiled with immunoSEQ multiplex PCR; TCRdb holds only in-frame clones, not every one. The sample yields 85,000 to 100,000 clones, 86% seen once. The sequencing here drew on peripheral blood, taken on day 0 of AZD1222 vaccination. The source is an adult in good health.

This clone was seen just once. The chain employs TRBV3-1 (or the pseudogene TRBV3-2) and TRBJ1-2, with D unresolved. The CDR3 runs 14 residues. Germline CDR1 LGHDT, CDR2 YNNKEL (reference sequence). The V gene lost 0 bases and the J gene lost 3 bases, with 8 bases spanning the gap. CDR3 loop: CASSQDRPYYGYTF. CDR3 in DNA: TGTGCCAGCAGCCAAGACAGGCCGTACTATGGCTACACCTTC.

V gene TRBV7-2 combines with J gene TRBJ1-2, with 8 bases fitting TRBD1. Losses at the gene ends were 1 base for V and 8 bases for J; bases not matched to a gene: 3. The CDR3 is 13 amino acids. Germline values: CDR1 SGHTA, CDR2 FQGNSA. Here the CDR3 DNA reads TGTGCCAGCAGCTTAGGACGGGACAGGGGCTACACCTTC. Translated, it gives CASSLGRDRGYTF.

The CDR3 loop reads CASSLGGGVANTEAFF. The CDR3 DNA reads TGCGCCAGCAGCTTGGGAGGGGGTGTAGCGAACACTGAAGCTTTCTTT. The J gene is TRBJ1-1, the V gene TRBV5-1; possible D gene TRBD1, 6 bases. Germline V gives CDR1 SGHRS, CDR2 YFSETQ. The CDR3 totals 16 residues. The V end was cut by 0 bases, the J end by 1 base, with 13 bases between.

The CDR3 protein is CASSYVRGTEAFF. CDR3 coding DNA: TGTGCCAGCAGTTACGTCCGGGGCACTGAAGCTTTCTTT. The V gene is TRBV6-2 or TRBV6-3, the J gene TRBJ1-1; D remains ambiguous. Deletions cut 2 bases from V and 4 bases from J, with 8 bases between. CDR1 is MNHEY and CDR2 is SVGEGT in the germline V gene. The CDR3 has 13 amino acids.

This chain joins TRBV18 and TRBJ1-5; 9 bases map to TRBD1. V was clipped by 5 bases and J by 3 bases; unmatched bases: 5. The length of the CDR3 is 15 residues. CDR1 is KGHSH and CDR2 is LQKENI in the germline V gene. DNA of the CDR3: TGTGCCAGCTCAGCCGGGACAGGGAACAATCAGCCCCAGCATTTT. Translating it yields CASSAGTGNNQPQHF.

The chain carries TRBV18 and TRBJ2-7; D might be TRBD2 (5 bases). The CDR3 runs to 16 residues. Looked up from germline, CDR1 is KGHSH and CDR2 is LQKENI. V shed 0 bases and J shed 2 bases, with 14 bases lying between them. CDR3 amino acids: CASSPPPGKAPYEQYF. The CDR3 DNA sequence: TGTGCCAGCTCACCACCCCCCGGGAAAGCTCCCTACGAGCAGTACTTC.

The chain is built from TRBV7-9 and TRBJ2-1; D gene unclear. Per germline, CDR1 SEHNR and CDR2 FQNEAQ (reference sequence). V shed 5 bases and J shed 4 bases, with 3 bases lying between them. This CDR3 is 11 amino acids long. The CDR3 spells CASSVYNEQFF. CDR3 in DNA: TGTGCCAGCAGCGTGTACAATGAGCAGTTCTTC.